This T cell receptor beta chain originates from a study of T cell changes during pregnancy in multiple sclerosis. The table came from immunoSEQ multiplex PCR; TCRdb's copy has only in-frame clones and leaves some out. This table holds over 20,000 clones, less than 90% found once. The clonotype comes from a female donor in good health, enrolled as a control in a pregnancy study. Sequenced here: CD4+ T cells from peripheral blood mononuclear cells, sampled in the first trimester of pregnancy.

CDR3 sequence: CASSSGQEVNEKLFF. DNA of the CDR3: TGTGCCAGCAGCTCCGGACAGGAAGTTAATGAAAAACTGTTTTTT. The J gene is TRBJ1-4, the V gene TRBV7-9; 7 bases are a match to TRBD1. The length of the CDR3 is 15 residues. CDR1 and CDR2 (germline): SEHNR, FQNEAQ (reference sequence). After removal of 4 bases from V and 4 bases from J, the junction contained 6 bases not matched to a gene.